These 14 T cell receptor beta chains originate from one sample sequenced in a study of OX40 agonist ivuxolimab in advanced cancers. This table comes from immunoSEQ multiplex PCR, and its TCRdb copy is limited to in-frame clones, with some not included. The sample consists of roughly 35,000 clones, roughly four fifths of them appearing once. Sequencing used CD4+ or CD8+ T cells sorted from blood, obtained in a trial of the OX40 agonist ivuxolimab. The receptor set was obtained from an adult with an advanced solid tumor such as melanoma, head and neck, liver or kidney cancer.

The chain has TRBV6-5 and TRBJ1-4, with D possibly being TRBD1 (6 bases). Deletions cut 6 bases from V and 5 bases from J, with 13 bases between. CDR3 size: 14 residues. Germline lookup yields CDR1 MNHEY and CDR2 SVGAGI. CDR3 loop: CASSLMTGNEKLFF. CDR3 nucleotides: TGTGCCAGCAGCCTGATGACAGGCAATGAAAAACTGTTTTTT.

The rearrangement links TRBV5-8 to TRBJ2-3; D remains unclear. This CDR3 contains 16 residues. Germline lookup yields CDR1 SGHTS and CDR2 YDEGEE. V was clipped by 4 bases and J by 4 bases, with 19 bases between them. The CDR3 reads CASSPTGYAGADTQYF. As DNA, the CDR3 is TGTGCCAGCAGCCCAACGGGTTACGCTGGTGCAGATACGCAGTATTTT.

The chain couples TRBV6-5 to TRBJ1-5; D is unresolved. CDR1 and CDR2 (germline): MNHEY, SVGAGI. Trimming shortened V by 2 bases and J by 7 bases, and 9 bases separated the two germline ends. The CDR3 covers 13 residues. CDR3 amino acids: CASSYVVGQPQHF. CDR3 coding DNA: TGTGCCAGCAGTTACGTGGTGGGCCAGCCCCAGCATTTT.

This rearrangement joins TRBV5-1 to TRBJ1-1; D ambiguous. Trimming stripped 5 bases from V and 1 base from J, with 9 bases between. The CDR3 runs to 13 residues. Per germline, CDR1 SGHRS and CDR2 YFSETQ. CDR3 region: CASRLRENTEAFF. DNA of the CDR3: TGCGCCAGCAGGCTCCGGGAGAACACTGAAGCTTTCTTT.

This sequence joins TRBV5-6 and TRBJ2-5, with TRBD1 as a possible D gene (5 bases). Trimming pared 6 bases from V and 3 bases from J, leaving 9 bases between. The germline V gene encodes CDR1 SGHDT and CDR2 YYEEEE. There are 12 residues in the CDR3. CDR3: CASTGPEETQYF. The CDR3 DNA reads TGTGCCAGCACAGGGCCTGAAGAGACCCAGTACTTC.

As regards this clone: The sample has other DNA sequences that encode this CDR3 too. This chain joins TRBV27 and TRBJ1-1; TRBD1 matches 8 bases. The V and J ends lost 5 bases and 5 bases, in that order; junction bases with no gene match: 4. Germline assignment: CDR1 MNHEY and CDR2 SMNVEV (reference sequence). The CDR3 consists of 13 residues. The CDR3 loop is CASSLQGDTEAFF. CDR3 nucleotide sequence: TGTGCCAGCAGTCTACAGGGGGATACTGAAGCTTTCTTT.

The chain recombines TRBV6-6 with TRBJ1-6; 8 bases line up with TRBD1. In germline, CDR1 is MNHNY, CDR2 SVGAGI (reference sequence). This CDR3 comprises 15 residues. J gave up 11 bases and V 6 bases, and 12 bases lay outside the gene matches. As DNA, the CDR3 is TGTGCCAGCAGCCAGGGACAGGAAAAGGATCCACCCCTCCACTTT. Residues: CASSQGQEKDPPLHF.

This clone was seen more than once but under ten times. The chain has TRBV2 and TRBJ2-5; D remains unclear. CDR3 length: 14 amino acids. V lost 7 bases and J 4 bases, leaving 16 bases between the germline ends. The germline CDR1 and CDR2 sequences are SNHLY and FYNNEI. The CDR3 DNA follows: TGTGCCAGCAAGTGGCACGAGACGGCAGAGACCCAGTACTTC. Protein: CASKWHETAETQYF.

V usage is TRBV28 and J usage is TRBJ1-1; a weak D match, TRBD1 (5 bases). The CDR3 runs to 12 residues. CDR1 MDHEN and CDR2 SYDVKM come from the germline V gene. Trimming removed 11 bases from V and 4 bases from J, with 14 bases in between. This CDR3 reads CASTGPGTEAFF. CDR3 DNA sequence: TGTGCCTCCACAGGCCCGGGCACTGAAGCTTTCTTT.

The chain couples TRBV21-1 to TRBJ1-5; the table's D call TRBD1 went unverified against the DNA. TRBV21-1 is a documented pseudogene. The CDR3 totals 16 residues. CDR3 sequence (DNA): TGTGCCAGCAGAGGCGACAGGGCTCCTGGCAATCAGCCCCAGCATTTT. It translates to CASRGDRAPGNQPQHF.

The rearrangement uses TRBV4-2 and TRBJ2-3; TRBD2 agrees at 8 bases. The CDR3 covers 14 residues. Germline-derived CDR1 and CDR2 are LGHNA and YNFKEQ. J lost 5 bases, V lost 6 bases, and 7 bases had no gene match. The CDR3 sequence is CASSLAGTRDTQYF. The CDR3 region has the DNA TGTGCCAGCAGTTTAGCGGGAACGCGAGATACGCAGTATTTT.

The chain is built from TRBV7-3 and TRBJ2-1, with 10 bases that match TRBD2. The CDR3 sequence is 14 residues long. Germline V gives CDR1 SGHTA, CDR2 FQGTGA. J lost 5 bases, V lost 6 bases, and 4 bases had no gene match. In DNA form, the CDR3 reads TGTGCCAGCAGTGTAGCGGGGGGTGACAATGAGCAGTTCTTC. It codes for CASSVAGGDNEQFF.

V usage is TRBV6-1 and J usage is TRBJ1-4, with D unresolved. V was cut by 3 bases and J by 13 bases, with 9 bases left in between. Germline V CDR1 and CDR2: MNHNS, SASEGT. This CDR3 is built from 11 residues. The CDR3 DNA reads as TGTGCCAGCAGTGACAGGTGGTCACTGTTTTTT. Residues: CASSDRWSLFF.

The CDR3 DNA reads as TGTGCCAGCAGCTCCCGGGGCAGGGGGGGTCTCAATGAGCAGTTCTTC. Amino acid sequence: CASSSRGRGGLNEQFF. The gene calls are TRBV13 and TRBJ2-1; D possibly uses TRBD1 or TRBD2 (7 bases each). This CDR3 comprises 16 residues. V shed 4 bases and J shed 6 bases, with 19 bases lying between them. Germline-derived CDR1 and CDR2 are PRHDT and FYEKMQ (reference sequence).